Listed below are T cell receptor beta chains from one sample, sequenced in a study of T cells after yellow fever vaccination. MiXCR, run by TCRdb on the 5' RACE reads, gives a single entry per CDR3 protein. The sample lists some 390,000 distinct CDR3 sequences, roughly a sixth occurring once. The starting material was PBMCs, obtained before the yellow fever booster vaccination. The receptor set was obtained from a man between 18 and 35 years old who received the YFV17D yellow fever vaccine. Both conserved end residues are part of each CDR3. The D gene is left open where the match is weak. Some rows have no size entry. The others give once, few or many, or a class for an expanded clone.

>few|NA|TRBJ2-3|TRBV4-3
CASSQPGTSRNTDTQYF
TGCGCCAGCAGCCAACCCGGGACTTCCCGTAACACAGATACGCAGTATTTT
>NA|NA|TRBJ2-3|TRBV6-5
CASSYWGFTDTQYF
TGTGCCAGCAGTTACTGGGGATTCACAGATACGCAGTATTTT
>many|NA|TRBJ2-7|TRBV3-1
CASSHESRQQYF
TGTGCCAGCAGCCATGAGAGCAGGCAGCAGTACTTC
>once|TRBD1|TRBJ1-5|TRBV7-2
CASSFDRVGQPQHF
TGTGCCAGCAGCTTTGACAGGGTGGGACAGCCCCAGCATTTT
>few|TRBD1|TRBJ2-7|TRBV4-3
CASSQDGTDRDF
TGCGCCAGCAGCCAAGATGGCACGGACAGGGACTTC
>many|TRBD2|TRBJ2-3|TRBV29-1
CSVSGGATDTQYF
TGCAGCGTTAGCGGGGGGGCAACAGATACGCAGTATTTT
>few|TRBD1|TRBJ2-2|TRBV29-1
CSVPGQGLTNTGELFF
TGCAGCGTTCCGGGACAGGGGCTAACGAACACCGGGGAGCTGTTTTTT
>NA|NA|TRBJ2-7|TRBV9
CASSPTPLRAYEQYF
TGTGCCAGCAGCCCTACGCCCCTGCGGGCCTACGAGCAGTACTTC
>NA|TRBD1|TRBJ2-1|TRBV20-1
CSARHTPTGAYNEQFF
TGCAGTGCTAGACACACACCGACAGGGGCCTACAATGAGCAGTTCTTC
>NA|TRBD2|TRBJ2-1|TRBV20-1
CSAYAWGGERDEQFF
TGCAGTGCGTACGCCTGGGGGGGGGAGCGCGATGAGCAGTTCTTC